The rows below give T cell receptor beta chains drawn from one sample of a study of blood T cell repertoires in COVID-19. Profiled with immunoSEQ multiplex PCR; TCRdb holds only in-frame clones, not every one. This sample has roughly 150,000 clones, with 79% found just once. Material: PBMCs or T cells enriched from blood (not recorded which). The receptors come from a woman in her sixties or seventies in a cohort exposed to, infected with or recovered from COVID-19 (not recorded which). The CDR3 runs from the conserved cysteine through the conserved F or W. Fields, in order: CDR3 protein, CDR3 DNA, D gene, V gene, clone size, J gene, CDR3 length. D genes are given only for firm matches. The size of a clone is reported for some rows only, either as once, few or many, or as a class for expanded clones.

CDR3 protein: CASSLGRGTVNTEAFF
CDR3 DNA: TGTGCCAGCAGTTTAGGGCGAGGGACTGTGAACACTGAAGCTTTCTTT
D gene: NA
V gene: TRBV27
clone size: NA
J gene: TRBJ1-1
CDR3 length: 16

CDR3 protein: CASSQSASGRAGQYF
CDR3 DNA: TGTGCCAGCAGTCAATCGGCTAGCGGGAGGGCAGGGCAGTATTTT
D gene: TRBD2
V gene: TRBV7-3
clone size: NA
J gene: TRBJ2-3
CDR3 length: 15

CDR3 protein: CASSQDERFGYTF
CDR3 DNA: TGTGCCAGCAGCCAAGATGAGAGGTTTGGCTACACCTTC
D gene: NA
V gene: TRBV3-1/TRBV3-2
clone size: NA
J gene: TRBJ1-2
CDR3 length: 13

CDR3 protein: CASSPIAGGDHNSPLHF
CDR3 DNA: TGTGCCAGCTCACCAATCGCAGGGGGCGATCATAATTCACCCCTCCACTTT
D gene: TRBD1
V gene: TRBV18
clone size: NA
J gene: TRBJ1-6
CDR3 length: 17

CDR3 protein: CASSVDGAGTDTQYF
CDR3 DNA: TGTGCCAGCAGCGTAGATGGGGCAGGCACAGATACGCAGTATTTT
D gene: NA
V gene: TRBV9
clone size: NA
J gene: TRBJ2-3
CDR3 length: 15

CDR3 protein: CASSPRQGTDGELFF
CDR3 DNA: TGTGCCAGTAGTCCCAGGCAGGGGACGGACGGGGAGCTGTTTTTT
D gene: NA
V gene: TRBV19
clone size: NA
J gene: TRBJ2-2
CDR3 length: 15

CDR3 protein: CASSPGRWGSTEAFF
CDR3 DNA: TGTGCCAGCTCACCAGGTCGGTGGGGCTCGACTGAAGCTTTCTTT
D gene: NA
V gene: TRBV18
clone size: NA
J gene: TRBJ1-1
CDR3 length: 15

CDR3 protein: CASSSIRTSVYNEQFF
CDR3 DNA: TGTGCCAGCAGTTCGATTAGGACTAGCGTATACAATGAGCAGTTCTTC
D gene: TRBD2
V gene: TRBV6-5
clone size: NA
J gene: TRBJ2-1
CDR3 length: 16

CDR3 protein: CASSPSGADTQYF
CDR3 DNA: TGTGCCAGCAGCCCGTCCGGTGCAGATACGCAGTATTTT
D gene: NA
V gene: TRBV3-1/TRBV3-2
clone size: NA
J gene: TRBJ2-3
CDR3 length: 13

CDR3 protein: CSGSVRETQYF
CDR3 DNA: TGCAGTGGAAGCGTTAGGGAGACCCAGTACTTC
D gene: NA
V gene: TRBV20-1
clone size: NA
J gene: TRBJ2-5
CDR3 length: 11

CDR3 protein: CASTLGGASSYNEQFF
CDR3 DNA: TGTGCCAGCACCCTAGGGGGGGCAAGCTCCTACAATGAGCAGTTCTTC
D gene: NA
V gene: TRBV28
clone size: NA
J gene: TRBJ2-1
CDR3 length: 16

CDR3 protein: CASSQDLDREYSF
CDR3 DNA: TGCGCCAGCAGCCAAGATTTAGACAGAGAGTATAGCTTT
D gene: NA
V gene: TRBV4-1
clone size: NA
J gene: TRBJ1-1
CDR3 length: 13

CDR3 protein: CASSLWFRESYEQYF
CDR3 DNA: TGTGCCAGCAGCTTATGGTTTAGGGAGTCCTACGAGCAGTACTTC
D gene: NA
V gene: TRBV7-9
clone size: NA
J gene: TRBJ2-7
CDR3 length: 15

CDR3 protein: CAISESAGRNSPLHF
CDR3 DNA: TGTGCCATCAGTGAGTCGGCAGGGAGGAATTCACCCCTCCACTTT
D gene: NA
V gene: TRBV10-3
clone size: NA
J gene: TRBJ1-6
CDR3 length: 15

CDR3 protein: CSVGDRLSTDTQYF
CDR3 DNA: TGCAGCGTTGGGGACAGACTTAGCACAGATACGCAGTATTTT
D gene: TRBD1
V gene: TRBV29-1
clone size: NA
J gene: TRBJ2-3
CDR3 length: 14

CDR3 protein: CASSVEGQGVGNIQYF
CDR3 DNA: TGTGCCAGCAGCGTAGAGGGACAGGGGGTTGGAAACATTCAGTACTTC
D gene: TRBD1
V gene: TRBV9
clone size: once
J gene: TRBJ2-4
CDR3 length: 16

CDR3 protein: CATSGAELDGELFF
CDR3 DNA: TGTGCCACCAGTGGGGCAGAGTTGGACGGGGAGCTGTTTTTT
D gene: NA
V gene: TRBV24-1
clone size: NA
J gene: TRBJ2-2
CDR3 length: 14

CDR3 protein: CASSAWRNEETQYF
CDR3 DNA: TGTGCCAGCAGCGCTTGGAGGAATGAAGAGACCCAGTACTTC
D gene: NA
V gene: TRBV3-1/TRBV3-2
clone size: NA
J gene: TRBJ2-5
CDR3 length: 14

CDR3 protein: CASSGTNEKLFF
CDR3 DNA: TGTGCCAGCTCCGGAACTAATGAAAAACTGTTTTTT
D gene: NA
V gene: TRBV18
clone size: few
J gene: TRBJ1-4
CDR3 length: 12

CDR3 protein: CASSQTPTAAHEQYF
CDR3 DNA: TGTGCCAGCAGCCAAACACCGACAGCCGCCCACGAGCAGTACTTC
D gene: NA
V gene: TRBV3-1/TRBV3-2
clone size: NA
J gene: TRBJ2-7
CDR3 length: 15

CDR3 protein: CASSLVAGGSYNEQFF
CDR3 DNA: TGTGCCAGCAGCCTGGTTGCGGGTGGCTCCTACAATGAGCAGTTCTTC
D gene: NA
V gene: TRBV11-3
clone size: NA
J gene: TRBJ2-1
CDR3 length: 16

CDR3 protein: CASSAAGGGYEQFF
CDR3 DNA: TGCGCCAGCAGCGCAGCGGGAGGTGGGTATGAGCAGTTCTTC
D gene: TRBD2
V gene: TRBV5-1
clone size: NA
J gene: TRBJ2-1
CDR3 length: 14

CDR3 protein: CASSPPRGRNEQFF
CDR3 DNA: TGTGCCAGCTCACCTCCCCGGGGTAGGAATGAGCAGTTCTTC
D gene: NA
V gene: TRBV18
clone size: NA
J gene: TRBJ2-1
CDR3 length: 14

CDR3 protein: CASSRQGGAETQYF
CDR3 DNA: TGTGCCAGCAGTCGACAGGGGGGGGCGGAGACCCAGTACTTC
D gene: TRBD1
V gene: TRBV3-1/TRBV3-2
clone size: NA
J gene: TRBJ2-5
CDR3 length: 14

CDR3 protein: CASSETGLGEQYF
CDR3 DNA: TGCGCCAGCAGTGAGACAGGGTTGGGGGAGCAGTACTTC
D gene: NA
V gene: TRBV10-1
clone size: NA
J gene: TRBJ2-7
CDR3 length: 13

CDR3 protein: CSVGDRVGGPQYF
CDR3 DNA: TGCAGCGTTGGAGACAGGGTTGGAGGGCCTCAGTACTTC
D gene: NA
V gene: TRBV29-1
clone size: NA
J gene: TRBJ2-4
CDR3 length: 13

CDR3 protein: CASSTTAEYEQYF
CDR3 DNA: TGTGCCAGCAGCACCACAGCAGAATACGAGCAGTACTTC
D gene: NA
V gene: TRBV7-9
clone size: few
J gene: TRBJ2-7
CDR3 length: 13

CDR3 protein: CASSWGTDEQYF
CDR3 DNA: TGTGCCAGCAGCTGGGGGACAGACGAGCAGTACTTC
D gene: TRBD1
V gene: TRBV7-9
clone size: few
J gene: TRBJ2-7
CDR3 length: 12

CDR3 protein: CATSDPPTDTQYF
CDR3 DNA: TGTGCCACCAGTGACCCCCCGACAGATACGCAGTATTTT
D gene: NA
V gene: TRBV24-1
clone size: NA
J gene: TRBJ2-3
CDR3 length: 13

CDR3 protein: CASSLAGTALGNTIYF
CDR3 DNA: TGCGCCAGCAGCTTGGCCGGGACAGCTTTGGGAAACACCATATATTTT
D gene: TRBD1
V gene: TRBV5-1
clone size: NA
J gene: TRBJ1-3
CDR3 length: 16

CDR3 protein: CASSSNQDTQYF
CDR3 DNA: TGTGCCAGCAGCTCAAATCAAGATACGCAGTATTTT
D gene: NA
V gene: TRBV11-2
clone size: NA
J gene: TRBJ2-3
CDR3 length: 12

CDR3 protein: CAISFSREDYGYTF
CDR3 DNA: TGTGCCATCAGCTTTTCCAGGGAGGACTATGGCTACACCTTC
D gene: NA
V gene: TRBV10-3
clone size: NA
J gene: TRBJ1-2
CDR3 length: 14

CDR3 protein: CASRQGAGQPQHF
CDR3 DNA: TGTGCCAGCAGGCAGGGGGCAGGGCAGCCCCAGCATTTT
D gene: TRBD1
V gene: TRBV2
clone size: NA
J gene: TRBJ1-5
CDR3 length: 13

CDR3 protein: CASSPGTDHSTDTQYF
CDR3 DNA: TGTGCCAGCAGCCCAGGGACAGACCATAGCACAGATACGCAGTATTTT
D gene: TRBD1
V gene: TRBV11-3
clone size: NA
J gene: TRBJ2-3
CDR3 length: 16

CDR3 protein: CIAQGRAAQPQHF
CDR3 DNA: TGTATTGCCCAGGGGCGAGCTGCACAGCCCCAGCATTTT
D gene: NA
V gene: TRBV28
clone size: NA
J gene: TRBJ1-5
CDR3 length: 13

CDR3 protein: CASSPQNSGVYNEQFF
CDR3 DNA: TGTGCCAGCTCACCACAGAATAGCGGGGTGTACAATGAGCAGTTCTTC
D gene: TRBD2
V gene: TRBV18
clone size: NA
J gene: TRBJ2-1
CDR3 length: 16

CDR3 protein: CASSDGESAEAFF
CDR3 DNA: TGTGCCAGCAGCGACGGGGAGAGCGCTGAAGCTTTCTTT
D gene: NA
V gene: TRBV7-9
clone size: NA
J gene: TRBJ1-1
CDR3 length: 13

CDR3 protein: CASKSPQGDGYTF
CDR3 DNA: TGTGCCAGCAAATCCCCCCAGGGCGATGGCTACACCTTC
D gene: NA
V gene: TRBV28
clone size: NA
J gene: TRBJ1-2
CDR3 length: 13

CDR3 protein: CASSAPSGNLYNEQFF
CDR3 DNA: TGTGCCAGCAGCGCGCCCTCGGGGAACCTCTACAATGAGCAGTTCTTC
D gene: NA
V gene: TRBV9
clone size: once
J gene: TRBJ2-1
CDR3 length: 16

CDR3 protein: CASTPGTAFQETQYF
CDR3 DNA: TGCGCCAGCACCCCCGGGACAGCATTCCAAGAGACCCAGTACTTC
D gene: TRBD1
V gene: TRBV5-1
clone size: once
J gene: TRBJ2-5
CDR3 length: 15

CDR3 protein: CASSTRQPAYEQYF
CDR3 DNA: TGCGCCAGCAGTACGAGACAGCCAGCCTACGAGCAGTACTTC
D gene: NA
V gene: TRBV10-2
clone size: NA
J gene: TRBJ2-7
CDR3 length: 14

CDR3 protein: CASSQGVSGSTDTQYF
CDR3 DNA: TGTGCCAGCAGCCAAGGGGTTAGCGGGAGTACAGATACGCAGTATTTT
D gene: TRBD2
V gene: TRBV3-1/TRBV3-2
clone size: once
J gene: TRBJ2-3
CDR3 length: 16

CDR3 protein: CATSDSRGVNEKLFF
CDR3 DNA: TGTGCCACCAGTGATTCACGGGGGGTTAATGAAAAACTGTTTTTT
D gene: NA
V gene: TRBV24-1
clone size: NA
J gene: TRBJ1-4
CDR3 length: 15

CDR3 protein: CASSPNPTGENSPLHF
CDR3 DNA: TGTGCCAGCTCGCCAAACCCCACAGGGGAGAATTCACCCCTCCACTTT
D gene: TRBD1
V gene: TRBV18
clone size: NA
J gene: TRBJ1-6
CDR3 length: 16

CDR3 protein: CASSPGLAGYNEQFF
CDR3 DNA: TGTGCCAGCAGCCCCGGACTAGCGGGGTACAATGAGCAGTTCTTC
D gene: TRBD2
V gene: TRBV5-4
clone size: few
J gene: TRBJ2-1
CDR3 length: 15

CDR3 protein: CATSDFKSSGRGNEQFF
CDR3 DNA: TGTGCCACCAGTGATTTTAAGTCTAGCGGGAGGGGTAATGAGCAGTTCTTC
D gene: TRBD2
V gene: TRBV24-1
clone size: NA
J gene: TRBJ2-1
CDR3 length: 17

CDR3 protein: CASRDMNTEAFF
CDR3 DNA: TGTGCCAGCAGAGACATGAACACTGAAGCTTTCTTT
D gene: NA
V gene: TRBV6-5
clone size: NA
J gene: TRBJ1-1
CDR3 length: 12

CDR3 protein: CSVESSGDSYGYTF
CDR3 DNA: TGCAGCGTTGAATCCTCGGGGGACAGCTATGGCTACACCTTC
D gene: TRBD1
V gene: TRBV29-1
clone size: NA
J gene: TRBJ1-2
CDR3 length: 14

CDR3 protein: CASSPPGTGTYGYTF
CDR3 DNA: TGTGCCAGCAGCCCTCCCGGGACAGGGACCTATGGCTACACCTTC
D gene: TRBD1
V gene: TRBV5-6
clone size: NA
J gene: TRBJ1-2
CDR3 length: 15

CDR3 protein: CASSSTSGGLAGGRASEQYF
CDR3 DNA: TGCGCCAGCAGCTCCACGTCCGGGGGACTAGCGGGAGGAAGAGCCTCCGAGCAGTACTTC
D gene: TRBD2
V gene: TRBV5-1
clone size: NA
J gene: TRBJ2-7
CDR3 length: 20